What follows describes a single TCR beta chain. The specificity of this receptor is unknown. Within one base of it there is no much larger clone, and no base qualities were kept. Its CDR3 holds 13 amino acids, cysteine through phenylalanine. Only the CDR3 region is kept as DNA, spanning 39 bases read in frame from base 1. V ends up 5 bases short and J 7 bases short, with an unmatched junction base count of 4. The germline V gene provides CDR1 SGHTA and CDR2 FQGNSA. The immunoSEQ Assay, a bias-controlled multiplex PCR, was used to amplify TCRbeta CDR3 regions from genomic DNA. Under the source paper's analysis protocol: The number of nucleated cells in each sample was estimated from the amplification of reference gene primers within the assay. To quantify the absolute abundance of each unique TCRbeta CDR3 rearrangement, sequence reads were collapsed and filtered. Productive Simpson clonality was computed per sample as the square root of Simpson's diversity index over productive rearrangements. TCRdb mirrors the immuneACCESS table, restricted to in-frame sequences. Some clones are absent from its copies; in checked studies, under half trace to an unresolved V gene, and the reason for the others is unknown. For V, J and clone size, that table is used; D and trimming come from the DNA. The sample yields fewer than 300,000 clones; over 75% were counted once. The top ten clonotypes cover around 1.1% of the sample.

In the prospective study, participants were roughly 18 to 90 years old, resided in approximately 25 geographic areas of the United States, and were enrolled through a virtual design. To assign participants to cohorts, the prospective study relied on clinical history that participants themselves reported in a screening survey and a study questionnaire. Recovered participants in ImmuneRACE Cohort 3 were defined by two consecutive negative NP/OP PCR tests, clearance by a healthcare professional, or resolution of symptoms. Mobile phlebotomists in the prospective study collected whole blood, serum and a nasopharyngeal or oropharyngeal swab from every participant. Participants in the prospective study had the option to provide additional blood draws and questionnaires over a roughly two-month period. Blood samples from the prospective study were shipped frozen or at room temperature prior to DNA extraction.

The sample comes from a study of blood T cell repertoires in COVID-19 (dated by TCRdb to 2018 to 2020). Concerning the study at large: Samples from collaborators originated in the United States, Italy and Spain and spanned both the acute and convalescent phases of COVID-19. The prospective study material was composed of cDNA or gDNA derived from T cells, B-cell-depleted T cells, or PBMCs. Deeply sampled blood TCRbeta repertoires from subjects exposed to, actively infected with, or recovered from COVID-19 were included in the dataset. The repertoires were made available in a free public database intended to serve as a resource for research on the immune response to SARS-CoV-2. Samples were obtained from the ongoing ImmuneRACE study (first 160 participants) and from 1,254 subjects provided by 6 global collaborators. A de-identified subject ID, COVID-19 status, age in years and sex were almost always included in the sample metadata. HLA class I and class II types, where available, came from metadata supplied by the sample provider rather than from assay-based typing.

What the research found in general, with its limitations: How much clinical and demographic metadata was included differed by source and by participant, and the metadata was provided uncurated.

This sequence uses TRBV7-2 and TRBJ1-5, and TRBD1 matches 8 of the central bases. The sequencing sample was made of PBMCs or T cells enriched from blood (not recorded which). The clonotype originates from a woman in her 30s who had recovered from COVID-19. This receptor has the CDR3 CASSPDRGQPQHF. The sequenced DNA: TGTGCCAGCAGCCCCGACAGGGGCCAGCCCCAGCATTTT.